These 4 T cell receptor beta chains were sequenced from one sample in a study of T cells after somatic rescue of genetic block. The method was immunoSEQ multiplex PCR; TCRdb's version includes in-frame clones alone and lacks a portion of them. The table lists approximately 10,000 clones, 60% to 75% of them singletons. The sequencing input was peripheral blood mononuclear cells (PBMCs). The receptor source for this set is a boy younger than 18.

The chain links TRBV5-1 to TRBJ2-2; 12 bases are shared with TRBD1. Germline CDR1 and CDR2: SGHRS and YFSETQ. Trimming cost V 4 bases and J 1 base; bases outside gene matches: 8. This CDR3 has 18 amino acids. The CDR3 DNA sequence: TGCGCCAGCAGCCCCGGGACAGGGGGCCCCTTGAACACCGGGGAGCTGTTTTTT. It codes for CASSPGTGGPLNTGELFF.

This clone was detected a few times. This chain connects TRBV18 to TRBJ2-7, with 12 nucleotides matching TRBD2. The V segment lost 2 bases and the J segment 3 bases; nucleotides outside the gene matches: 2. Germline V gene data show CDR1 as KGHSH and CDR2 as LQKENI. The CDR3 length is 15 residues. CDR3 sequence: CASSPASGGVYEQYF. The CDR3 region has the DNA TGTGCCAGCTCACCAGCTAGCGGGGGGGTCTACGAGCAGTACTTC.

The chain recombines TRBV14 with TRBJ2-7, with no clear D. CDR1 and CDR2 from the germline V gene are SGHDN and FVKESK. This CDR3 spans 12 amino acids. With 1 base removed from V and 3 bases from J, the gap between germline ends came to 4 bases. The CDR3 is CASSQVSYEQYF. The CDR3, as DNA: TGTGCCAGCAGCCAAGTCAGCTACGAGCAGTACTTC.

V is TRBV5-5 and J is TRBJ1-4; unclear D gene. This CDR3 contains 13 residues. Per germline, CDR1 SGHKS and CDR2 YYEKEE (reference sequence). Trimming removed 5 bases from V and 7 bases from J, with 12 bases in between. CDR3: CASRWGVSEKLFF. CDR3 coding DNA: TGTGCCAGCAGATGGGGAGTAAGTGAAAAACTGTTTTTT. The full variable domain, in which reference TRBV5-5 and TRBJ1-4 provide the parts outside the CDR3, is DAGVTQSPTHLIKTRGQQVTLRCSPISGHKSVSWYQQVLGQGPQFIFQYYEKEERGRGNFPDRFSARQFPNYSSELNVNALLLGDSALYLCASRWGVSEKLFFGSGTQLSVL.